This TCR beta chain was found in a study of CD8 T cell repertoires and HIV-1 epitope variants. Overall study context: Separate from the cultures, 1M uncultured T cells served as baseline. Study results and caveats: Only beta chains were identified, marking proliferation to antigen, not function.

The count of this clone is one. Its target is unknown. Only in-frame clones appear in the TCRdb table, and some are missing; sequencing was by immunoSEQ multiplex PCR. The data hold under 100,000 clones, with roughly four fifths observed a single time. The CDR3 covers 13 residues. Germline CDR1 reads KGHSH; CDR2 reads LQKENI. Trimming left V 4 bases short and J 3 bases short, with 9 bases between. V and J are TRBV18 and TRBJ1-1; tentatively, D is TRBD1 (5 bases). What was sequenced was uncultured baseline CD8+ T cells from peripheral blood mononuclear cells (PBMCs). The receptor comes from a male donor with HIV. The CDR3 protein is CASSLQVDTEAFF. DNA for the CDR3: TGTGCCAGCTCACTACAGGTAGACACTGAAGCTTTCTTT.